Listed below are T cell receptor beta chains from one sample, sequenced in a study of T cell repertoires in cytomegalovirus infection. MiXCR, applied by TCRdb to the reads, yields one record per CDR3 protein. The sample has more than 350,000 distinct CDR3 sequences; roughly 30% are singletons. Sequenced: PBMCs. These receptors were collected from a human donor in good health (CMV status not recorded). Some clones in this sample may be carry-over from other donors' samples. Each CDR3 is given with its conserved first and last residue. Fields, in order: V gene, CDR3 length, D gene, clone size, J gene, CDR3 protein, CDR3 DNA. A D gene is named only where the DNA matches it firmly. Clone size is shown for a subset of rows, as once, few, many or a class of expanded clone.

V: TRBV5-4
length: 15
D: TRBD2
size: few
J: TRBJ2-1
CDR3: CASSVAGGLRNEQFF
DNA: TGTGCCAGCAGCGTCGCGGGGGGGCTGAGGAATGAGCAGTTCTTC

V: TRBV11-2
length: 14
D: -
size: few
J: TRBJ2-7
CDR3: CASSPGRGSTEQYF
DNA: TGTGCCAGCAGCCCGGGGCGAGGAAGTACCGAGCAGTACTTC

V: TRBV11-2
length: 14
D: -
size: few
J: TRBJ1-6
CDR3: CASSLVQGGSPLHF
DNA: TGTGCCAGCAGCTTGGTACAGGGAGGTTCACCCCTCCACTTT

V: TRBV19
length: 14
D: -
size: -
J: TRBJ1-1
CDR3: CASIIVGGDTEAFF
DNA: TGTGCCAGTATTATAGTCGGGGGAGACACTGAAGCTTTCTTT

V: TRBV5-5
length: 16
D: -
size: few
J: TRBJ1-5
CDR3: CASSLDGRVLYQPQHF
DNA: TGTGCCAGCAGCTTGGATGGACGTGTACTCTATCAGCCCCAGCATTTT

V: TRBV10-3
length: 14
D: TRBD1
size: once
J: TRBJ1-3
CDR3: CADPGQGAGNTIYF
DNA: TGTGCCGACCCTGGACAGGGGGCTGGAAACACCATATATTTT

V: TRBV7-2
length: 16
D: TRBD2
size: many
J: TRBJ2-1
CDR3: CASSLRGLAGSNEQFF
DNA: TGTGCCAGCAGCTTAAGAGGACTAGCGGGGTCAAATGAGCAGTTCTTC

V: TRBV6-6
length: 18
D: -
size: few
J: TRBJ2-4
CDR3: CASRGPGTFGRDKNIQYF
DNA: TGTGCCAGCAGAGGGCCCGGGACGTTTGGCCGGGACAAAAACATTCAGTACTTC

V: TRBV7-8
length: 14
D: -
size: many
J: TRBJ1-2
CDR3: CASSSPDSLYGYTF
DNA: TGTGCCAGCAGCTCTCCGGACAGCCTCTATGGCTACACCTTC

V: TRBV20-1
length: 15
D: TRBD2
size: -
J: TRBJ2-7
CDR3: CSARDTAGGLKEQYF
DNA: TGCAGTGCTAGAGATACGGCGGGGGGACTAAAAGAGCAGTACTTC

V: TRBV7-8
length: 15
D: TRBD2
size: -
J: TRBJ2-5
CDR3: CASSLQRGGLETQYF
DNA: TGTGCCAGCAGCTTACAGCGGGGGGGTCTAGAGACCCAGTACTTC

V: TRBV11-2
length: 16
D: -
size: -
J: TRBJ1-1
CDR3: CASSSLKGESKGEAFF
DNA: TGTGCCAGCAGCTCCCTAAAGGGGGAGAGTAAGGGTGAAGCTTTCTTT

V: TRBV6-2/TRBV6-3
length: 15
D: TRBD1
size: few
J: TRBJ1-2
CDR3: CASSRDKGGGYGYTF
DNA: TGTGCCAGCAGTCGAGATAAAGGGGGCGGCTATGGCTACACCTTC

V: TRBV5-6
length: 16
D: -
size: few
J: TRBJ2-2
CDR3: CASSSRGGLTTGELFF
DNA: TGTGCCAGCAGCTCGAGGGGGGGACTCACCACCGGGGAGCTGTTTTTT

V: TRBV11-2
length: 17
D: -
size: -
J: TRBJ2-3
CDR3: CASSLDSEARYTDTQYF
DNA: TGTGCCAGCAGCTTAGATAGTGAAGCGCGTTACACAGATACGCAGTATTTT

V: TRBV7-8
length: 19
D: TRBD1
size: -
J: TRBJ1-6
CDR3: CASSLVDRGDGSYNSPLHF
DNA: TGTGCCAGCAGCCTAGTGGACAGGGGGGATGGCTCCTATAATTCACCCCTCCACTTT

V: TRBV4-1
length: 14
D: -
size: -
J: TRBJ2-1
CDR3: CASSHTRGTGEQFF
DNA: TGTGCCAGCAGCCATACCAGGGGTACCGGTGAGCAGTTCTTC

V: TRBV7-2
length: 13
D: -
size: many
J: TRBJ2-1
CDR3: CASSLNWGYEQFF
DNA: TGTGCCAGCAGCTTGAATTGGGGGTATGAGCAGTTCTTC

V: TRBV7-9
length: 13
D: -
size: -
J: TRBJ2-5
CDR3: CAGSSPGVETQYF
DNA: TGTGCCGGCAGCTCCCCAGGGGTCGAGACCCAGTACTTC

V: TRBV4-2
length: 16
D: -
size: -
J: TRBJ1-6
CDR3: CASSQSLAGGNSPLHF
DNA: TGTGCCAGCAGCCAATCCCTGGCAGGCGGAAATTCACCCCTCCACTTT

V: TRBV5-4
length: 17
D: TRBD2
size: -
J: TRBJ2-7
CDR3: CASSLGGLAGEFYEQYF
DNA: TGTGCCAGCAGCCTCGGGGGGCTAGCGGGCGAATTCTACGAGCAGTACTTC

V: TRBV7-9
length: 15
D: -
size: many
J: TRBJ1-3
CDR3: CASSLEGAAGNTIYF
DNA: TGTGCCAGCAGCTTAGAAGGGGCTGCTGGAAACACCATATATTTT

V: TRBV6-1
length: 17
D: TRBD2
size: many
J: TRBJ2-1
CDR3: CASSEVLAGHTPSEQFF
DNA: TGTGCCAGCAGTGAAGTGCTAGCGGGTCACACCCCAAGTGAGCAGTTCTTC

V: TRBV11-3
length: 12
D: -
size: few
J: TRBJ2-1
CDR3: CASSLDGGEQFF
DNA: TGTGCCAGCAGCTTGGATGGGGGCGAGCAGTTCTTC

V: TRBV5-5
length: 17
D: TRBD1
size: -
J: TRBJ1-5
CDR3: CASSAGTGTYSNQPQHF
DNA: TGTGCCAGCAGCGCCGGGACAGGGACGTATAGCAATCAGCCCCAGCATTTT

V: TRBV12-3/TRBV12-4
length: 14
D: TRBD2
size: many
J: TRBJ2-5
CDR3: CASSLGGGQETQYF
DNA: TGTGCCAGCAGCTTAGGCGGGGGTCAGGAGACCCAGTACTTC

V: TRBV5-4
length: 16
D: TRBD2
size: -
J: TRBJ2-3
CDR3: CASSLESGGARDTQYF
DNA: TGTGCCAGCAGCTTGGAGAGCGGGGGGGCCAGAGATACGCAGTATTTT

V: TRBV10-3
length: 12
D: -
size: -
J: TRBJ2-1
CDR3: CAITQGGNEQFF
DNA: TGTGCCATCACGCAGGGGGGCAATGAGCAGTTCTTC

V: TRBV7-2
length: 15
D: -
size: many
J: TRBJ2-7
CDR3: CASSLVPPGALEQYF
DNA: TGTGCCAGCAGCTTAGTGCCACCAGGGGCTCTCGAGCAGTACTTC

V: TRBV7-2
length: 14
D: -
size: -
J: TRBJ2-5
CDR3: CACRANEGGQTQYF
DNA: TGTGCCTGCAGGGCGAATGAGGGCGGGCAGACCCAGTACTTC